The clone carrying this T cell receptor beta chain was found many times. What it recognizes is unknown. This record belongs to a study of T cells in Graves' hyperthyroidism and ophthalmopathy. Study information: Upon initial diagnosis and before any treatment, peripheral blood was collected.

Authors of the study amplified TCR beta CDR3 regions from RNA transcripts. First-round RT-PCR with HTBI primers amplified the TCR CDR3 region. From the multiplex PCR reads, TCRdb called clonotypes with MiXCR, one entry per CDR3 protein. The top ten hold around 27% of the sample, which has roughly 510,000 distinct CDR3 sequences, less than 25% seen once. General study points: Ophthalmopathy stood apart from stable hyperthyroidism in a 13 V-J model.

Per the germline V gene, CDR1 is SGDLS and CDR2 is YYNGEE. Trimming cost V 0 bases and J 3 bases, with 9 bases left between them. This CDR3 comprises 14 residues. The sequence derives from a young man with Graves' hyperthyroidism. Material for sequencing was blood. The V gene is TRBV9, the J gene TRBJ1-2; D gene uncertain. In DNA, the CDR3 is TGTGCCAGCAGCGTAGAGGAAGAACACTATGGCTACACCTTC. The encoded protein is CASSVEEEHYGYTF.